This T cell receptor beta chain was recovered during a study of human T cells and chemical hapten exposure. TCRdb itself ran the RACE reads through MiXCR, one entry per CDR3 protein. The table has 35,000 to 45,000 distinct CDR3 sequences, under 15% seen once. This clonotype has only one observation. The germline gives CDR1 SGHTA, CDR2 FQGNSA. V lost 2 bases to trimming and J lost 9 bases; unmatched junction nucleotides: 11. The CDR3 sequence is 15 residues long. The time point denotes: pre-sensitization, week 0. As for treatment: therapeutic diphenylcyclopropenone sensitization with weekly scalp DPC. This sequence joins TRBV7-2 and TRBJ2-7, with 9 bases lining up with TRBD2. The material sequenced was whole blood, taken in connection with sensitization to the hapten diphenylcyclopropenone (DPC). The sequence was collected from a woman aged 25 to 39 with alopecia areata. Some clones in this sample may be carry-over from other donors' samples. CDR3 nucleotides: TGTGCCAGCAGCTTAAGTACTAGCGGGTATGGGTGGCAGTACTTC. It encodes CASSLSTSGYGWQYF.